The table lists the clone carrying this T cell receptor (beta chain) with a count of one. Its antigen is unidentified. This table comes from immunoSEQ multiplex PCR, and its TCRdb copy is limited to in-frame clones, with some not included. The sample holds 100,000 to 150,000 clones, around 93% seen once. V dropped 5 bases and J dropped 0 bases, with 3 bases sitting between them. The germline CDR1 and CDR2 sequences are PRHDT and FYEKMQ (reference sequence). The CDR3 covers 12 residues. The entry originates in a study of OX40 agonist ivuxolimab in advanced cancers. Study-wide findings and caveats: Determination of antigen specificity was not performed for the expanded peripheral T cells. Also present in some nonresponders was a low level of normalized T-cell clonal expansion. Fewer expanded clones were found on average in CD4+ than in CD8+ T cells.

This TCR came from an adult with an advanced solid tumor such as melanoma, head and neck, liver or kidney cancer. This rearrangement joins TRBV13 to TRBJ2-3, with D unclear. Sequencing used CD4+ or CD8+ T cells sorted from blood, obtained in a trial of the OX40 agonist ivuxolimab. This CDR3 is CASSPSTDTQYF. The CDR3 DNA sequence: TGTGCCAGCAGCCCAAGCACAGATACGCAGTATTTT.